Here is one T cell receptor beta chain with its context. Its cognate antigen has yet to be identified. No much larger clonotype is one base removed from it; base qualities were not supplied. Genomic DNA was isolated from the sorted cells so that the TCRbeta CDR3 region could be sequenced. The immunoSEQ Assay was used to sequence the TCRbeta CDR3 regions. TCRdb's version of the immuneACCESS table is confined to in-frame rearrangements and falls short of the full clone set. An unresolved V gene accounts for under half of the shortfall where checked; the remainder is of unknown origin. Present in this sample are 35,000 to 40,000 clones, approximately 82% of which were seen just once. In total, the top ten clones hold 1.8% of the sample. The sample is drawn from a study of OX40 agonist ivuxolimab in advanced cancers. As for the study more broadly: Ivuxolimab was an agonistic, fully human IgG2 monoclonal antibody directed against OX40 (CD134), a costimulatory receptor. Intravenous ivuxolimab was administered to patients every 2 weeks at six dose levels: 0.01, 0.1, 0.3, 1.5, 3 and 10 mg/kg. Of the approximately 50 dose-escalation patients, hepatocellular carcinoma was present in 19, melanoma in roughly 15, renal cell carcinoma in 9 and head and neck cancer in 9. The dose-escalation cohort was about 86% male with a mean age of about 54 years, ranging from about 23 to 85. Patients were allowed to have had prior anti-PD-1, anti-PD-L1 or anti-CTLA-4 therapy, and 30% to 40% of the dose-escalation patients had previously received checkpoint inhibitors. Partial responses occurred in three dose-escalation patients, of whom one had hepatocellular carcinoma and two had cutaneous melanoma. The point of sequencing TCRbeta in the periphery was to test whether ivuxolimab changed TCR sequence diversity and drove clonal T-cell expansion. The monotherapy dose-escalation portion (N ≈ 55 patients) of the phase I ivuxolimab trial is reported in the paper. Summary of the overall study and its limitations: Low levels of normalized T-cell clonal expansion were also seen in some patients who did not respond. At doses of 0.1 to 3.0 mg/kg, clonal expansion of both CD4+ and CD8+ blood T cells was observed from baseline to week 6. After ivuxolimab, more expanded clones were found on average in CD8+ T cells than in CD4+ T cells. In the 0.1-3.0 mg/kg groups, partial responders were among the patients with the lowest normalized peripheral clonal expansion, particularly in CD8+ T cells. Antigen specificity was not determined for the clonally expanded peripheral T cells.

As encoded in the germline V gene, CDR1 is MNHGY while CDR2 is SVAAGI. The germline ends are 8 bases apart after V is trimmed by 4 bases and J by 7 bases. From the cysteine up to the phenylalanine, the CDR3 has a length of 13 residues. Only the CDR3 region is kept as DNA, spanning 39 bases read in frame from base 1. Patients with a history of autoimmune disease or receiving systemic immunosuppression were excluded from the trial. Peripheral blood for TCR sequencing was collected from all dose cohorts at baseline, on cycle 4 day 1, and on cycle 7 day 1. The samples were taken from a phase I, first-in-human, multicenter, open-label dose-escalation trial of ivuxolimab. Adults with locally advanced or metastatic melanoma, renal cell carcinoma, hepatocellular carcinoma or head and neck squamous cell carcinoma were enrolled in the trial. Before TCR sequencing, CD4+ T cells and CD8+ T cells from peripheral blood were sorted into separate populations.

The V and J genes are TRBV6-9 and TRBJ1-6; TRBD1 might be the D gene, on 6 matching bases. The sequencing here drew on CD4+ or CD8+ T cells sorted from blood, taken in a trial of the OX40 agonist ivuxolimab. The receptor was derived from an adult with an advanced solid tumor such as melanoma, head and neck, liver or kidney cancer. The CDR3 reads as follows: CASSSDRNSPLHF. DNA sequence: TGTGCCAGCAGTTCGGACAGAAATTCACCCCTCCACTTT.